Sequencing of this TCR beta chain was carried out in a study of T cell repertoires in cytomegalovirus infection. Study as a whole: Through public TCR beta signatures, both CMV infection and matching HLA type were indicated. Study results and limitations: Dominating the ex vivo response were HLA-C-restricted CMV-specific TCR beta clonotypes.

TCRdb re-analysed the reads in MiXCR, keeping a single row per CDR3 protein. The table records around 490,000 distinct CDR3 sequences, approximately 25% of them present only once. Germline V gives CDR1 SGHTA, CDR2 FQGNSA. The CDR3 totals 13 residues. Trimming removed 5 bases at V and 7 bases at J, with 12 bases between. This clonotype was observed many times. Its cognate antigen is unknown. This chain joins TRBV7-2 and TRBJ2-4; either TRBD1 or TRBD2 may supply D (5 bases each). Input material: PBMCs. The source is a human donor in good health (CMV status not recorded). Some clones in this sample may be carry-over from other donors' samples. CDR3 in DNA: TGTGCCAGCAGCCCGGGACCTCAGAACATTCAGTACTTC. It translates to CASSPGPQNIQYF.